These T cell receptor beta chains were read from a single sample in a study of T cells after posttransplantation cyclophosphamide. Measured with immunoSEQ multiplex PCR; TCRdb has only the in-frame clones, and not every one. The profile covers 10,000 to 15,000 clones, none occurring a single time. The sequencing sample was made of PBMCs. The receptors stem from a woman in her thirties or forties in good health, CMV-negative, and a related stem cell transplant donor. Both conserved end residues are part of each CDR3. D genes are given only for firm matches. Some rows mark clone size as missing; the rest say once, few, many or name a class of expanded clone.

TRBV6-2/TRBV6-3,TRBJ2-5,many,NA,CASTKGLIETQYF,TGTGCCAGCACCAAGGGGTTAATAGAGACCCAGTACTTC
TRBV18,TRBJ2-2,many,NA,CASSPFDLGAGGELFF,TGTGCCAGCTCACCATTTGATTTGGGGGCTGGCGGGGAGCTGTTTTTT
TRBV4-3,TRBJ2-1,medium-sized,NA,CASSLNPTMVNEQFF,TGCGCCAGCAGCCTCAACCCGACTATGGTCAATGAGCAGTTCTTC
TRBV15,TRBJ2-5,NA,NA,CATSRDLGYQETQYF,TGTGCCACCAGCAGAGATCTCGGGTACCAAGAGACCCAGTACTTC
TRBV12-3/TRBV12-4,TRBJ2-1,many,TRBD2,CASRLKGGSGVFF,TGTGCCAGCAGGCTAAAGGGTGGTAGCGGGGTTTTCTTC
TRBV12-3/TRBV12-4,TRBJ2-1,many,TRBD2,CASSTRTSGRGNEQFF,TGTGCCAGCAGTACTCGGACTAGCGGGAGAGGCAATGAGCAGTTCTTC
TRBV19,TRBJ1-3,many,NA,CASLEGSSGNTIYF,TGTGCCAGCCTTGAGGGGAGCTCTGGAAACACCATATATTTT
TRBV20-1,TRBJ2-7,many,NA,CSAPLGYEQYF,TGCAGTGCCCCCCTCGGGTACGAGCAGTACTTC
TRBV5-4,TRBJ2-7,many,NA,CASSSRRHSTYEQYF,TGTGCCAGCAGCTCTAGACGGCATTCTACCTACGAGCAGTACTTC
TRBV7-3,TRBJ2-2,many,NA,CASSEGYPGELFF,TGTGCCAGCAGCGAGGGTTACCCCGGGGAGCTGTTTTTT
TRBV4-2,TRBJ2-7,many,NA,CASSLISYEQYF,TGTGCCAGCAGCCTAATCTCCTACGAGCAGTACTTC
TRBV7-9,TRBJ2-3,many,TRBD1,CASSVRDRAPWGDTQYF,TGTGCCAGCAGCGTCCGGGACAGGGCCCCGTGGGGAGATACGCAGTATTTT
TRBV30,TRBJ1-6,NA,TRBD1,CAWRTGGADSPLHF,TGTGCCTGGAGAACAGGGGGCGCGGATTCACCCCTCCACTTT
TRBV4-3,TRBJ1-4,many,NA,CASSQGTGRWNTEKLFF,TGCGCCAGCAGCCAAGGTACAGGAAGGTGGAATACTGAAAAACTGTTTTTT
TRBV4-2,TRBJ2-3,medium-sized,TRBD2,CASSQEIAGGPSTDTQYF,TGTGCCAGCAGCCAAGAAATAGCGGGGGGGCCTAGCACAGATACGCAGTATTTT
TRBV25-1,TRBJ2-1,many,NA,CASSEPYREQFF,TGTGCCAGCAGTGAACCTTATCGGGAGCAGTTCTTC
TRBV7-2,TRBJ2-5,few,TRBD2,CASSFQAGGGETQYF,TGTGCCAGCAGTTTCCAGGCGGGGGGTGGGGAGACCCAGTACTTC
TRBV4-1,TRBJ2-7,NA,TRBD2,CASSQGLIAGITYEQYF,TGCGCCAGCAGCCAAGGTCTTATAGCGGGGATTACCTACGAGCAGTACTTC
TRBV4-3,TRBJ2-7,many,NA,CASSQAFSGSSSYEQYF,TGCGCCAGCAGCCAAGCCTTTAGCGGATCGAGCTCCTACGAGCAGTACTTC
TRBV11-2,TRBJ1-2,many,TRBD1,CASSGTGAGYTF,TGTGCCAGCAGCGGGACAGGAGCTGGCTACACCTTC
TRBV24-1,TRBJ2-1,many,TRBD2,CATSDSRTSGRSYNEQFF,TGTGCCACCAGTGATTCCAGGACTAGCGGGAGATCCTACAATGAGCAGTTCTTC
TRBV19,TRBJ2-2,many,TRBD2,CASSISGGSTGELFF,TGTGCCAGTAGTATAAGCGGGGGTAGCACCGGGGAGCTGTTTTTT
TRBV5-1,TRBJ1-1,many,TRBD1,CASSSGQARNTEAFF,TGCGCCAGCAGCTCGGGACAGGCAAGGAACACTGAAGCTTTCTTT
TRBV27,TRBJ1-1,many,TRBD1,CASSWTGANTEAFF,TGTGCCAGCAGTTGGACAGGGGCGAACACTGAAGCTTTCTTT
TRBV18,TRBJ1-2,many,TRBD1,CASSVEGQGGSYGYTF,TGTGCCAGCTCAGTTGAAGGACAGGGCGGCAGCTATGGCTACACCTTC
TRBV6-2/TRBV6-3,TRBJ1-5,many,NA,CASSYFGGQPQHF,TGTGCCAGCAGTTATTTTGGCGGTCAGCCCCAGCATTTT
TRBV18,TRBJ1-5,many,TRBD1,CASSPSGQGGDQPQHF,TGTGCCAGCTCACCATCCGGACAGGGTGGAGATCAGCCCCAGCATTTT